This T cell receptor (beta chain) appears in the sequencing data of a study of early T cells in non-severe SARS-CoV-2 infection. Individual cDNA molecules each received unique molecular identifiers attached to them. TCRdb called the 5' RACE reads again in MiXCR, with one record for every CDR3 protein. The table includes 25,000 to 35,000 distinct CDR3 sequences, around 4% detected once. This clonotype was found many times. Antigen unknown. The study, taken as a whole, reports: A preference for anti-spike CD8 responses marked VDJdb matching, which missed private and CD4 specificities.

Sequencing used whole blood. The TCR sequence derives from an adult who was a healthcare worker with PCR-confirmed SARS-CoV-2 infection or an uninfected control (not recorded which).

CDR3 DNA sequence: TGTGCCAGCAGTGAAATAGAAATAGATACGCAGTATTTT. Its protein product is CASSEIEIDTQYF. J is TRBJ2-3 and V is TRBV2, with D unclear. Germline V gene lookup returns CDR1 SNHLY and CDR2 FYNNEI. The CDR3 totals 13 residues. Trimming removed 2 bases at V and 5 bases at J, with 8 bases between.